The rows below give T cell receptor beta chains drawn from one sample of a study of graft-versus-host responses after intestinal transplantation. Generated by immunoSEQ multiplex PCR, the TCRdb table keeps only in-frame clones and is missing some. The sample shows 20,000 to 30,000 clones, approximately 87% of them seen only once. Sequencing used PBMCs, obtained 28 days after intestinal transplant. The source is a human patient who received an intestinal transplant, so some T cells may come from the graft donor. Both conserved end residues are part of each CDR3. Each record gives: J gene, D gene, CDR3 length, clone size, V gene, CDR3 DNA, CDR3 protein. D genes are given only for firm matches. Not every row has a clone size; where given, it reads once, few, many or a size class.

J gene: TRBJ1-4
D gene: TRBD1
CDR3 length: 14
clone size: .
V gene: TRBV5-4
CDR3 DNA: TGTGCCAGCAGCTTAAGACAGGGGGATGAAAAACTGTTTTTT
CDR3 protein: CASSLRQGDEKLFF

J gene: TRBJ2-4
D gene: TRBD1
CDR3 length: 16
clone size: few
V gene: TRBV10-1
CDR3 DNA: TGCGCCAGCAGTGAGTCACCGGGACAGGGATTGGACATTCAGTACTTC
CDR3 protein: CASSESPGQGLDIQYF

J gene: TRBJ2-1
D gene: TRBD2
CDR3 length: 17
clone size: .
V gene: TRBV7-6
CDR3 DNA: TGTGCCAGCAGCATCGCTAGCGGGGGGGTTGGTTACAATGAGCAGTTCTTC
CDR3 protein: CASSIASGGVGYNEQFF

J gene: TRBJ2-7
D gene: TRBD1
CDR3 length: 16
clone size: few
V gene: TRBV5-1
CDR3 DNA: TGCGCCAGCAGCTTGTCCCGCCGACAGGGACCCTACGAGCAGTACTTC
CDR3 protein: CASSLSRRQGPYEQYF

J gene: TRBJ2-7
D gene: TRBD1
CDR3 length: 14
clone size: .
V gene: TRBV11-2
CDR3 DNA: TGTGCCAGCAGCTCATCGACAGGGATGGAGGAGCAGTACTTC
CDR3 protein: CASSSSTGMEEQYF

J gene: TRBJ2-1
D gene: TRBD2
CDR3 length: 15
clone size: .
V gene: TRBV13
CDR3 DNA: TGTGCCAGCAGCTTAGGGGGGACTAACGGGAGCCCCACCCTCTTC
CDR3 protein: CASSLGGTNGSPTLF

J gene: TRBJ2-6
D gene: .
CDR3 length: 17
clone size: .
V gene: TRBV11-2
CDR3 DNA: TGTGCCAGCAGCTCCATGGAGGGAGTCTCTGGGGCCAACGTCCTGACTTTC
CDR3 protein: CASSSMEGVSGANVLTF

J gene: TRBJ1-1
D gene: .
CDR3 length: 15
clone size: .
V gene: TRBV5-1
CDR3 DNA: TGCGCCAGCAGCATTGACCACGAGGGGAACACTGAAGCTTTCTTT
CDR3 protein: CASSIDHEGNTEAFF

J gene: TRBJ2-5
D gene: TRBD1
CDR3 length: 13
clone size: .
V gene: TRBV5-1
CDR3 DNA: TGCGCCAGCAGCGGGGACAGGGAGGAGACCCAGTACTTC
CDR3 protein: CASSGDREETQYF

J gene: TRBJ2-3
D gene: .
CDR3 length: 14
clone size: few
V gene: TRBV12-2
CDR3 DNA: TGTGCAAGTCAGCAGCGCGTCAACACAGATACGCAGTATTTT
CDR3 protein: CASQQRVNTDTQYF

J gene: TRBJ2-1
D gene: TRBD2
CDR3 length: 21
clone size: .
V gene: TRBV30
CDR3 DNA: TGTGCCTGGAGTCCCCGGACCTTCATAAGTCCGGGCGGGAGACGGTGGAATGAGCAGTTCTTC
CDR3 protein: CAWSPRTFISPGGRRWNEQFF

J gene: TRBJ2-7
D gene: .
CDR3 length: 17
clone size: .
V gene: TRBV7-6
CDR3 DNA: TGTGCCAGCAGCTCCCAGGCCCCAACAGTTTCTGCCTACGAGCAGTACTTC
CDR3 protein: CASSSQAPTVSAYEQYF

J gene: TRBJ2-3
D gene: .
CDR3 length: 17
clone size: .
V gene: TRBV25-1
CDR3 DNA: TGTGCCAGCAGTGCGACCCTATCGCAGGGAATCACAGATACGCAGTATTTT
CDR3 protein: CASSATLSQGITDTQYF

J gene: TRBJ2-7
D gene: TRBD2
CDR3 length: 14
clone size: .
V gene: TRBV11-2
CDR3 DNA: TGTGCCAGCGCCGATGGACTAGGTCTCCACGAGCAGTACTTC
CDR3 protein: CASADGLGLHEQYF

J gene: TRBJ1-4
D gene: .
CDR3 length: 12
clone size: few
V gene: TRBV6-6
CDR3 DNA: TGTGCCAGCAGAGGGGCGAATGAAAAACTGTTTTTT
CDR3 protein: CASRGANEKLFF

J gene: TRBJ2-7
D gene: .
CDR3 length: 15
clone size: few
V gene: TRBV6-5
CDR3 DNA: TGTGCCAGCGTGATAGGCAGGGATACACCGTACGAGCAGTACTTC
CDR3 protein: CASVIGRDTPYEQYF

J gene: TRBJ1-6
D gene: .
CDR3 length: 13
clone size: .
V gene: TRBV5-4
CDR3 DNA: TGTGCCAGCAGCGGGACACTTAATTCACCCCCCCACTTT
CDR3 protein: CASSGTLNSPPHF

J gene: TRBJ1-2
D gene: .
CDR3 length: 16
clone size: .
V gene: TRBV5-6
CDR3 DNA: TGTGCCAGCAGCTCCCTGGGGAGCAGGACTAACTATGGCTACACCTTC
CDR3 protein: CASSSLGSRTNYGYTF

J gene: TRBJ2-1
D gene: TRBD2
CDR3 length: 15
clone size: .
V gene: TRBV11-2
CDR3 DNA: TGTGCCAGCAGCGGGCTAGCGGATTCCTACAATGAGCAGTTCTTC
CDR3 protein: CASSGLADSYNEQFF